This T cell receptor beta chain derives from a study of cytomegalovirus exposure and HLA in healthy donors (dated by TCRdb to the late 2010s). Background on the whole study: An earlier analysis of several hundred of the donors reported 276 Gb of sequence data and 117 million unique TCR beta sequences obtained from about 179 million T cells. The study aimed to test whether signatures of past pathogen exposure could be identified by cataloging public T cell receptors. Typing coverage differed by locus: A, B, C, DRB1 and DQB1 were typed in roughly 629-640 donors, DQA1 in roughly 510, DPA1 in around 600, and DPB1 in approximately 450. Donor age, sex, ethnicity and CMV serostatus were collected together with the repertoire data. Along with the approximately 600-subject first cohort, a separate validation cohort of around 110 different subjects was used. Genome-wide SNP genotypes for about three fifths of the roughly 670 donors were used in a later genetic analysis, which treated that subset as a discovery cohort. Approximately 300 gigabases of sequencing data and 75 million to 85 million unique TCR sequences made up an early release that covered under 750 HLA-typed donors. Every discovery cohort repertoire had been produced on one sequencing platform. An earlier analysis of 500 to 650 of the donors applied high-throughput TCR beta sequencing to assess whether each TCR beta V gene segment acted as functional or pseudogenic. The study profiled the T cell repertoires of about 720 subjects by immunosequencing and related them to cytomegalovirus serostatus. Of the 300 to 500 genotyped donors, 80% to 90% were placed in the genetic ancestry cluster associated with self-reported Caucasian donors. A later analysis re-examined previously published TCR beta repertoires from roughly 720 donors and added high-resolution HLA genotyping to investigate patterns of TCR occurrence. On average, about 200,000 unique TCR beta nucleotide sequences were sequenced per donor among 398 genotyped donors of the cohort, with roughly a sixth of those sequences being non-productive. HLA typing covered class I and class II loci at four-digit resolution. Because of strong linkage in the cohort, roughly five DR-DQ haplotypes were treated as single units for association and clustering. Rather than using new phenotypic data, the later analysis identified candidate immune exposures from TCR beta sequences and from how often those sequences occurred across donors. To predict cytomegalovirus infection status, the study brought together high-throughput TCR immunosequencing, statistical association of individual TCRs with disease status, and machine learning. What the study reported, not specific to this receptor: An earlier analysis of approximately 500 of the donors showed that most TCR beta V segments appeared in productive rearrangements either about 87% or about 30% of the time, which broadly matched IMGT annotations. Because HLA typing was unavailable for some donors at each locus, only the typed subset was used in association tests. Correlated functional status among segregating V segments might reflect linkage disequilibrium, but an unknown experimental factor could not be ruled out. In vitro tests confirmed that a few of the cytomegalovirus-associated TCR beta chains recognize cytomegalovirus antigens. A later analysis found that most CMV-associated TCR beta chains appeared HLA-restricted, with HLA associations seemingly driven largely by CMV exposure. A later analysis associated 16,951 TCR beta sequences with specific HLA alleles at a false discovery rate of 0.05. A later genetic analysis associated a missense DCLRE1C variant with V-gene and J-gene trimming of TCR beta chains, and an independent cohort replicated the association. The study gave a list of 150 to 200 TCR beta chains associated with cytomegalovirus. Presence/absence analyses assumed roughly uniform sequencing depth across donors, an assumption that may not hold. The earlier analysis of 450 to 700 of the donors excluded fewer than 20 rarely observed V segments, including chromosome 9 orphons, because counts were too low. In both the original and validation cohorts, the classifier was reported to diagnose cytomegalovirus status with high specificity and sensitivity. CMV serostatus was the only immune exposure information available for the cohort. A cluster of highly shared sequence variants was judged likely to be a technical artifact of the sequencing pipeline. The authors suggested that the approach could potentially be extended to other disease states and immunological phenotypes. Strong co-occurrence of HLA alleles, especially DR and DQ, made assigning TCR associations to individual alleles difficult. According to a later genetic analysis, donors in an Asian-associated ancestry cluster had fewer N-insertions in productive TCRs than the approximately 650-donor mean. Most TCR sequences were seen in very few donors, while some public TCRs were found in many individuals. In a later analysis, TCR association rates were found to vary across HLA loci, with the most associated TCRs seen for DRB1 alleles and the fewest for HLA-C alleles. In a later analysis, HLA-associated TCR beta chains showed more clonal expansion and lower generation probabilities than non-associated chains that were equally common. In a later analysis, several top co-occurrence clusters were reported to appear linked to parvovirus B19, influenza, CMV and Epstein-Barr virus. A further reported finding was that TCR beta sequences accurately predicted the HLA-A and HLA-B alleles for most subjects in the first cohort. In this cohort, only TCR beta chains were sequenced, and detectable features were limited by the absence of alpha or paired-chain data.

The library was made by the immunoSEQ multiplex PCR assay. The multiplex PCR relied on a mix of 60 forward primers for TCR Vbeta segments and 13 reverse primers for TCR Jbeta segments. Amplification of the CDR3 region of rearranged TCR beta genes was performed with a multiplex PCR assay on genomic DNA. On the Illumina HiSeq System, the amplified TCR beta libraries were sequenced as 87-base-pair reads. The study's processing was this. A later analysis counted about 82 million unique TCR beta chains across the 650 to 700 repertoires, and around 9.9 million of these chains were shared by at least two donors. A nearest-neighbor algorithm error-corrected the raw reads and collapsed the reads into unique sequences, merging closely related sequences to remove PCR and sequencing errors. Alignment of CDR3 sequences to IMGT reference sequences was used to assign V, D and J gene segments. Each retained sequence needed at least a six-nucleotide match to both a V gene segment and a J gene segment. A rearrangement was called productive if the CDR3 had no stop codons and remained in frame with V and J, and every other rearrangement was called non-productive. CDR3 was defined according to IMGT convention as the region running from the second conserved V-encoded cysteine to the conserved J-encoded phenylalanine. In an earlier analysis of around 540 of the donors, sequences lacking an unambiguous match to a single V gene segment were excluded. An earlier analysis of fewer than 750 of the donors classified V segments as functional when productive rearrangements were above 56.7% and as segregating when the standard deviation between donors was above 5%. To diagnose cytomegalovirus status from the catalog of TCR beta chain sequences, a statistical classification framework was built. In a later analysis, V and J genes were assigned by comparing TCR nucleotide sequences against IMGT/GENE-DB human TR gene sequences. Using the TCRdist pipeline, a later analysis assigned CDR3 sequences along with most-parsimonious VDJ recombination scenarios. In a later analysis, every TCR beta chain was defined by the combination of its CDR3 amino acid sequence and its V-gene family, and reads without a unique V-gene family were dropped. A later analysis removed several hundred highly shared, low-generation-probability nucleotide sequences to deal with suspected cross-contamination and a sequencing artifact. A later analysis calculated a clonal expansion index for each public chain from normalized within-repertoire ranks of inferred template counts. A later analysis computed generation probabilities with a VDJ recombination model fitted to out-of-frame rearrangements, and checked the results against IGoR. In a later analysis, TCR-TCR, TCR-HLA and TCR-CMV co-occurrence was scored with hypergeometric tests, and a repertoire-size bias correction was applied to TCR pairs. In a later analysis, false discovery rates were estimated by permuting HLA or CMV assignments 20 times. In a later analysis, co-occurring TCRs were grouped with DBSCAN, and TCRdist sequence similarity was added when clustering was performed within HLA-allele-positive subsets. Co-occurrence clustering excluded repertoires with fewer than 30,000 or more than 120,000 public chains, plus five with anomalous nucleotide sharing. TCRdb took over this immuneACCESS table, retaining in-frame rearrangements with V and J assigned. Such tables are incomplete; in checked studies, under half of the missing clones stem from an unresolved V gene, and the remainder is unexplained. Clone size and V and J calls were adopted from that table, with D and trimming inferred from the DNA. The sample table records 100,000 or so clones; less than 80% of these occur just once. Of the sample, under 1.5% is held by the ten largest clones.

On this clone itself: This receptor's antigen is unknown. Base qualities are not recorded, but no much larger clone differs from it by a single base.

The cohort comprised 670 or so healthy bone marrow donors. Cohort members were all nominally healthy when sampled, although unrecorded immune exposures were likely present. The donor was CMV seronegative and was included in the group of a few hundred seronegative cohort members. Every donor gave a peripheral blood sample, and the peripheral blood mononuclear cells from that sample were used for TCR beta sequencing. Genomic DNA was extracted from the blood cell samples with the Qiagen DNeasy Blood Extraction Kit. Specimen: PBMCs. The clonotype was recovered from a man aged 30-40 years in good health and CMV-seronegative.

The base sequence is TGTGCCTGGAGTTCGACAGGGAGCACCGGGGAGCTGTTTTTT. It is translated as CAWSSTGSTGELFF. The chain joins TRBV30 to TRBJ2-2; the junction holds 7 bases that match TRBD1. Trimmed from V: 2 bases; trimmed from J: 4 bases; junction bases lacking a gene match: 4. The CDR3 contains 14 residues, cysteine and phenylalanine counted. CDR3 DNA only is kept here, 42 bases in frame from base 1. Looking up the germline V gene (reference sequence) yields CDR1 GTSNPN and CDR2 SVGIG.